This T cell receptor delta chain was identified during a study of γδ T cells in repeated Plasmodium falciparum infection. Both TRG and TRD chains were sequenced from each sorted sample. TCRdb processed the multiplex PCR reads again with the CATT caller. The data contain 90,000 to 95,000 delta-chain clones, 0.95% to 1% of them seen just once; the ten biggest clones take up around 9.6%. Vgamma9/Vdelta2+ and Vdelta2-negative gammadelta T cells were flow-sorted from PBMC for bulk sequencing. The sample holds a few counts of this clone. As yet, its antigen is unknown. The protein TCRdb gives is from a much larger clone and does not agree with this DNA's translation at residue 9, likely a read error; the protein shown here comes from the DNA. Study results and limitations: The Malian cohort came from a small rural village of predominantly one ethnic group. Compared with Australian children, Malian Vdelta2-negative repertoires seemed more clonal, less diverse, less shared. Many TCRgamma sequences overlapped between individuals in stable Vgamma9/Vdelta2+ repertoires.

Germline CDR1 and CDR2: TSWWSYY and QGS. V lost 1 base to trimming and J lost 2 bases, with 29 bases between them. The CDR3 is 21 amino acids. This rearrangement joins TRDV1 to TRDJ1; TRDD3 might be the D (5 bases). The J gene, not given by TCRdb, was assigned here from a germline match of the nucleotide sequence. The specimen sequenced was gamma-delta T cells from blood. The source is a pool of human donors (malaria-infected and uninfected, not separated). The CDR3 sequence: CALGERPQRRDYALSTDKLIF. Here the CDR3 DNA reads TGTGCTCTTGGGGAACGTCCCCAGAGGCGGGATTATGCCCTTTCTACCGATAAACTCATCTTT.